The 18 T cell receptor beta chains presented below share a single source sample, sequenced in a study of T cells in Graves' hyperthyroidism and ophthalmopathy. TCR beta CDR3 sequences were amplified from RNA transcripts. TCR CDR3 regions were first amplified by RT-PCR with HTBI primers. TCRdb used MiXCR to reprocess the multiplex PCR reads, holding one entry per CDR3 protein. The sample yields a few hundred thousand distinct CDR3 sequences, 13% seen once. The sequenced sample consisted of blood. The receptors here all came from a man aged 25 to 40 with Graves' hyperthyroidism that later progressed to Graves' ophthalmopathy.

This clonotype was found many times. The chain combines TRBV5-1 with TRBJ1-1; the D is unclear. Germline CDR1 reads SGHRS; CDR2 reads YFSETQ. V gave up 4 bases and J gave up 5 bases, with 15 bases separating them. The CDR3 has 14 residues. The CDR3 here is CASSPKTRGTEAFF. As DNA, the CDR3 is TGCGCCAGCAGCCCTAAGACCCGAGGGACTGAAGCTTTCTTT. The variable domain in full, with the rest retrieved from reference TRBV5-1 and TRBJ1-1, is KAGVTQTPRYLIKTRGQQVTLSCSPISGHRSVSWYQQTPGQGLQFLFEYFSETQRNKGNFPGRFSGRQFSNSRSEMNVSTLELGDSALYLCASSPKTRGTEAFFGQGTRLTVV.

This clonotype was counted a few times. Its ends do not fully match the called genes, so a read error is possible. The rearrangement links TRBV20-1 to TRBJ2-1; tentative D call: TRBD2 (6 bases). CDR1 DFQATT and CDR2 SNEGSKA come from the germline V gene (reference sequence). The CDR3 sequence is 13 residues long. The DNA for the CDR3 is TGCGGTGCGATAGGACTACTAGGCGATGAGCAGTTCTTC. Translating gives CGAIGLLGDEQFF.

The gene calls are TRBV24-1 and TRBJ2-3; D is unclear. CDR1 is KGHDR and CDR2 is SFDVKD in the germline V gene. The CDR3 has 13 amino acids. V shed 0 bases and J shed 4 bases, with 4 bases lying between them. The CDR3 sequence: CATSDLQADTQYF. The CDR3 DNA sequence: TGTGCCACCAGTGATTTGCAGGCAGATACGCAGTATTTT.

This rearrangement joins TRBV30 to TRBJ1-2, with D maybe TRBD1 (5 bases). Germline lookup yields CDR1 GTSNPN and CDR2 SVGIG (reference sequence). CDR3 length: 13 amino acids. With 6 bases removed from V and 7 bases from J, the gap between germline ends came to 18 bases. The CDR3 DNA follows: TGTGCCTGCGCCTACCCCGGGGCTCCTGGCTACACCTTC. Residues: CACAYPGAPGYTF.

This clonotype was observed a handful of times. Its ends do not fully match the called genes, so a read error is possible. J is TRBJ2-2 and V is TRBV9, with D possibly being TRBD1 (6 bases). The germline V gene encodes CDR1 SGDLS and CDR2 YYNGEE. The CDR3 consists of 15 residues. As DNA, the CDR3 is TGTGCCAGCAGCGCAGTACAGGGAGTCACCGGGGAACTGTTTTTT. It codes for CASSAVQGVTGELFF.

The table lists this clonotype with many counts. The chain links TRBV6-1 to TRBJ1-6, with no clear D. Germline CDR1 is MNHNS and CDR2 is SASEGT. The length of the CDR3 is 13 residues. V was shortened by 0 bases and J by 10 bases, with 7 bases between the two germline ends. This chain's CDR3 is CASSEARTSPLHF. Written as DNA, the CDR3 is TGTGCCAGCAGTGAAGCGAGGACCTCACCCCTCCACTTT.

This clonotype has a count of ten or more. In DNA form, the CDR3 reads TGTGCCAGCAGCGTAGAGGGGACAGGTTCGCGTTATGGCTACACCTTC. It yields the protein CASSVEGTGSRYGYTF. The gene calls are TRBV9 and TRBJ1-2; 8 bases line up with TRBD1. V lost 0 bases to trimming and J lost 5 bases; unmatched junction nucleotides: 9. This CDR3 comprises 16 residues. Germline V gives CDR1 SGDLS, CDR2 YYNGEE.

The chain joins TRBV28 to TRBJ1-2; 8 nucleotides match TRBD1. The germline V gene encodes CDR1 MDHEN and CDR2 SYDVKM. The junction had 8 bases not matched to a gene; V was cut back by 2 bases and J by 3 bases. The CDR3 sequence is 16 residues long. The CDR3 is CASSLAATTGDYGYTF. In DNA form, the CDR3 reads TGTGCCAGCAGTTTAGCTGCTACGACAGGGGACTATGGCTACACCTTC.

The chain combines TRBV4-1 with TRBJ2-2, with D possibly being TRBD2 (5 bases). This CDR3 has 18 residues. Germline V gives CDR1 MGHRA, CDR2 YSYEKL. V dropped 3 bases and J dropped 3 bases, with 20 bases sitting between them. The CDR3 DNA reads TGCGCCAGCAGCCAGGGGATTCTGACACCCGGGGACACCGGGGAGCTGTTTTTT. It is translated as CASSQGILTPGDTGELFF.

Ten or more counts support this clonotype. The chain uses TRBV27 and TRBJ1-5; TRBD1 agrees at 11 bases. The CDR3 sequence is 18 residues long. The trim removed 5 bases at V and 0 bases at J, leaving 9 bases unmatched. CDR1 MNHEY and CDR2 SMNVEV come from the germline V gene (reference sequence). The CDR3: CASSSSGTGGFSNQPQHF. In DNA form, the CDR3 reads TGTGCCAGCAGTAGTTCCGGGACAGGGGGTTTTAGCAATCAGCCCCAGCATTTT.

This clonotype occurred a few times. The V and J genes are TRBV2 and TRBJ1-4; D might be TRBD1 (5 bases). This CDR3 has 15 residues. Germline assignment: CDR1 SNHLY and CDR2 FYNNEI. Trimming shortened V by 1 base and J by 7 bases, and 13 bases separated the two germline ends. This CDR3 is CASSEERQGGEKLFF. The CDR3 DNA sequence: TGTGCCAGCAGTGAAGAAAGGCAGGGTGGTGAAAAACTGTTTTTT.

This clonotype was seen more than once but under ten times. The chain employs TRBV28 and TRBJ2-7; 10 bases fit TRBD2. Germline V lookup: CDR1 MDHEN, CDR2 SYDVKM. This CDR3 region has 13 residues. J was trimmed by 5 bases and V by 6 bases; bases with no gene match: 4. CDR3 DNA: TGTGCCAGCAGCCCCACTAGCGGGGACGAGCAGTACTTC. It encodes CASSPTSGDEQYF.

This clonotype was observed at least ten times. One end of the junction varies from germline; a read error may be responsible. The chain combines TRBV28 with TRBJ2-7; D gene ambiguous. CDR3 length equals 12 residues. Germline V gene sequence: CDR1 MDHEN, CDR2 SYDVKM. The CDR3 loop reads CASSLLSYEQYF. The CDR3 DNA sequence: TGTGCCAGCAGCTTATTGTCCTACGAGCAGTACTTC.

V usage is TRBV6-1 and J usage is TRBJ2-1, with D possibly matching TRBD1 (6 bases). CDR1 MNHNS and CDR2 SASEGT come from the germline V gene. The CDR3 runs to 15 residues. The V end was cut by 0 bases, the J end by 4 bases, with 10 bases between. The CDR3 loop reads CASSEAGAFYNEQFF. The CDR3 DNA reads as TGTGCCAGCAGTGAAGCGGGGGCCTTTTACAATGAGCAGTTCTTC.

Ten or more counts support this clonotype. This chain joins TRBV12-3 or TRBV12-4 and TRBJ1-1; unclear D gene. CDR3 size: 13 residues. V was clipped by 6 bases and J by 0 bases, with 8 bases between them. The CDR3 reads CASRSSMNTEAFF. The CDR3 nucleotides read TGTGCCAGCAGGAGTAGCATGAACACTGAAGCTTTCTTT.

Points on this clonotype: This clone may be a read error of a much larger clone one base away. The chain links TRBV30 to TRBJ1-1, with a tentative D call TRBD1 (5 bases). V lost 3 bases and J 4 bases, leaving 12 bases between the germline ends. CDR1 is GTSNPN, CDR2 SVGIG, per germline (reference sequence). The CDR3 is 13 residues long. The CDR3 nucleotides are TGTGCCTGGAGCAAACAGGAGAGCACTGAAGCTTTCTTT. Protein product: CAWSKQESTEAFF.

This clonotype was seen ten or more times. V is TRBV7-8 and J is TRBJ1-2; D is perhaps TRBD1 (6 bases). Per the germline V gene, CDR1 is SGHVS and CDR2 is FQNEAQ. Trimming cost V 2 bases and J 2 bases, with 12 bases left between them. This CDR3 spans 15 amino acids. The CDR3 coding sequence is TGTGCCAGCAGCTTAACCTCGACAGGAAACTATGGCTACACCTTC. This encodes CASSLTSTGNYGYTF.

This clonotype was detected many times. The chain has TRBV7-8 and TRBJ1-2; 8 bases agree with TRBD1. V dropped 1 base and J dropped 7; count of bases not matched to a gene: 5. Germline CDR1 SGHVS, CDR2 FQNEAQ. The CDR3 has 14 amino acids. CDR3 coding DNA: TGTGCCAGCAGCTTAGGTTCCAGGGGGCTTGGCTACACCTTC. It encodes CASSLGSRGLGYTF.